The T cell receptor (beta chain) described here comes from a study of cytomegalovirus exposure and HLA in healthy donors. Whole-study findings and limits: It was about 180 TCR beta chains that were listed as cytomegalovirus-associated. In vitro experiments confirmed that three CMV-associated chains were specific for CMV antigens. Rarity marked most TCR sequences, yet some public TCRs occurred in many donors. Per published reports, the classifier diagnosed cytomegalovirus status with high specificity and sensitivity.

About this clone: Its specificity is not known.

J gave up 6 bases and V 0 bases, and 4 bases lay outside the gene matches. This CDR3 contains 15 residues. Germline-derived CDR1 and CDR2 are MNHNY and SVGAGI (reference sequence). Method: immunoSEQ multiplex PCR; TCRdb's copy keeps in-frame clones and lacks some. This sample carries more than 140,000 clones, about 88% of them seen once, and the ten largest clones take about 3.1%. Material for sequencing was PBMCs. The chain couples TRBV6-6 to TRBJ2-7; 11 bases line up with TRBD1. The receptor was isolated from a woman aged 18-30 years in good health and CMV-seropositive. The CDR3 protein is CASSYSAGTGGEQYF. The CDR3 region has the DNA TGTGCCAGCAGTTACTCGGCCGGGACAGGGGGCGAGCAGTACTTC.